The 10 T cell receptor beta chains given below trace back to one sample, sequenced in a study of cytomegalovirus exposure and HLA in healthy donors. The PCR was carried out with 60 Vbeta primers and 13 Jbeta primers. Produced via immunoSEQ multiplex PCR; TCRdb's table is partial and in-frame only. The sample lists about 270,000 clones, roughly 70% occurring once. The sequencing sample was made of PBMCs. These receptors came from a female donor in good health and CMV-seronegative.

The rearrangement links TRBV19 to TRBJ1-3; TRBD1 matches 7 bases. With V trimmed by 2 bases and J by 5 bases, 3 bases remained unmatched. CDR3 size: 14 residues. CDR1 is LNHDA, CDR2 SQIVND, per germline (reference sequence). The CDR3 sequence: CASSILGQRNTIYF. DNA of the CDR3: TGTGCCAGTAGTATATTGGGACAGAGAAACACCATATATTTT.

This chain joins TRBV9 and TRBJ2-7, with TRBD2 matching over 7 bases. Germline V gene sequence: CDR1 SGDLS, CDR2 YYNGEE. Trimming cost V 0 bases and J 2 bases; bases outside gene matches: 5. This CDR3 spans 15 amino acids. CDR3 coding DNA: TGTGCCAGCAGCGTAGAGGCAGCGGGACCCTACGAGCAGTACTTC. It translates to CASSVEAAGPYEQYF.

The chain carries TRBV6-5 and TRBJ2-7; 7 bases are shared with TRBD1. Per germline, CDR1 MNHEY and CDR2 SVGAGI. The CDR3 is 14 amino acids. With V trimmed by 0 bases and J by 3 bases, 2 bases remained unmatched. This chain's CDR3 is CASSYSAGGYEQYF. CDR3 in DNA: TGTGCCAGCAGTTACTCGGCAGGGGGCTACGAGCAGTACTTC.

V and J are TRBV7-2 and TRBJ2-3; 7 bases line up with TRBD1. This CDR3 has 15 amino acids. Germline V gene data show CDR1 as SGHTA and CDR2 as FQGNSA. The J segment lost 2 bases and the V segment lost 2 bases, leaving 4 bases of the junction unmatched. CDR3 region: CASSLRGPNTDTQYF. In DNA, the CDR3 is TGTGCCAGCAGCTTAAGGGGGCCCAACACAGATACGCAGTATTTT.

J is TRBJ2-5 and V is TRBV27, with D possibly matching TRBD1 (6 bases). The CDR3 has 15 residues. CDR1 and CDR2 (germline): MNHEY, SMNVEV (reference sequence). Trimming shortened V by 6 bases and J by 4 bases, and 18 bases separated the two germline ends. Written as DNA, the CDR3 is TGTGCCAGCAGCTACAGGGCAACGGCGGGAGAGACCCAGTACTTC. Its protein product is CASSYRATAGETQYF.

The rearrangement joins TRBV11-3 to TRBJ2-2, with 7 bases lining up with TRBD1. The V gene's germline CDR1 is SGHNT and CDR2 YENEEA. This CDR3 has 15 amino acids. With 5 bases clipped from V and 4 bases from J, the junction kept 7 bases outside the gene matches. The CDR3 reads CASSAWDSLTGELFF. In DNA form, the CDR3 reads TGTGCCAGCAGCGCCTGGGACAGCCTCACCGGGGAGCTGTTTTTT.

The CDR3 nucleotides read TGTGCCAGTAGTACCGGGACAGGCGCTACCCTTTCCGGGGAGCTGTTTTTT. It translates to CASSTGTGATLSGELFF. The chain uses TRBV19 and TRBJ2-2; 8 nucleotides agree with TRBD1. CDR1 is LNHDA, CDR2 SQIVND, per germline (reference sequence). The CDR3 runs 17 residues. Trimming removed 4 bases from V and 6 bases from J; junction bases left unmatched: 13.

The chain joins TRBV2 to TRBJ2-7; no clear D gene. The V end lost 4 bases, the J end lost 2 bases, and 9 bases lay between the germline ends. The germline CDR1 and CDR2 sequences are SNHLY and FYNNEI. The CDR3 runs 13 residues. DNA of the CDR3: TGTGCCAGCAGTGGCGACACCCCCTACGAGCAGTACTTC. This codes for CASSGDTPYEQYF.

The V and J genes are TRBV7-9 and TRBJ1-5; D is undetermined. This CDR3 is built from 13 residues. With 4 bases removed from V and 2 bases from J, the gap between germline ends came to 6 bases. Germline V gene data show CDR1 as SEHNR and CDR2 as FQNEAQ (reference sequence). The CDR3 reads CASSSEGNQPQHF. The CDR3 DNA sequence: TGTGCCAGCAGCTCTGAGGGCAATCAGCCCCAGCATTTT.

The rearrangement uses TRBV5-4 and TRBJ1-2, with 8 nucleotides matching TRBD1. Per germline, CDR1 SGHNT and CDR2 YYREEE (reference sequence). There are 16 residues in the CDR3. V trimming: 1 base; J trimming: 7 bases; junction bases outside the gene matches: 12. CDR3 in amino acids: CASSLWGTGSAGGYTF. The CDR3 DNA sequence: TGTGCCAGCAGCTTGTGGGGGACAGGATCAGCGGGTGGCTACACCTTC.